The 13 T cell receptor beta chains below all came from one sample that was sequenced in a study of identical twins. TCRdb fed the 5' RACE reads into MiXCR, producing one record per CDR3 protein. The sample contains some 660,000 distinct CDR3 sequences, 8.5% to 9% of which appear only once. This sample was shared with a second study, whose subject was yellow fever vaccine responses in identical twins.

Sequenced material: PBMCs. The receptors were sampled from a woman between 18 and 29 years old in good health.

The V call is TRBV6-5, the J call TRBJ1-1; D is ambiguous. This CDR3 is 13 amino acids long. The V end lost 2 bases, the J end lost 6 bases, and 10 bases lay between the germline ends. Per germline, CDR1 MNHEY and CDR2 SVGAGI. This CDR3 is CASSYISVSEAFF. CDR3 DNA sequence: TGTGCCAGCAGTTACATATCGGTGTCTGAAGCTTTCTTT.

In its sample, this clonotype was seen a few times. The chain employs TRBV11-2 and TRBJ2-3; 9 bases agree with TRBD2. With 5 bases clipped from V and 4 bases from J, the junction kept 10 bases outside the gene matches. Germline CDR1 and CDR2: SGHAT and FQNNGV. The CDR3 runs 16 residues. DNA of the CDR3: TGTGCCAGCAGCATGGGACTAGCCCTCCCTGCAGATACGCAGTATTTT. Amino acid sequence: CASSMGLALPADTQYF.

This clonotype was observed a handful of times. The gene calls are TRBV7-3 and TRBJ2-3, with 8 bases aligning to TRBD1. Germline CDR1 SGHTA, CDR2 FQGTGA. This CDR3 region has 15 residues. After removal of 4 bases from V and 1 base from J, the junction contained 4 bases not matched to a gene. The CDR3 here is CASSSKTGGTDTQYF. CDR3 DNA sequence: TGTGCCAGCAGCTCAAAGACAGGGGGCACAGATACGCAGTATTTT. The full variable domain, completed using reference TRBV7-3 and TRBJ2-3, is GAGVSQTPSNKVTEKGKYVELRCDPISGHTALYWYRQSLGQGPEFLIYFQGTGAADDSGLPNDRFFAVRPEGSVSTLKIQRTERGDSAVYLCASSSKTGGTDTQYFGPGTRLTVL.

The chain links TRBV2 to TRBJ2-5; 10 bases align to TRBD1. Germline CDR1 reads SNHLY; CDR2 reads FYNNEI. With V trimmed by 8 bases and J by 2 bases, 5 bases remained unmatched. This CDR3 has 14 amino acids. The chain's CDR3 is CASVPGQGQETQYF. As DNA, the CDR3 is TGTGCCAGCGTACCGGGACAGGGGCAAGAGACCCAGTACTTC.

Ten or more counts support this clonotype. The chain couples TRBV20-1 to TRBJ2-1; 11 bases are shared with TRBD2. The CDR3 contains 16 residues. The junction had 10 bases not matched to a gene; V was cut back by 0 bases and J by 9 bases. Germline values: CDR1 DFQATT, CDR2 SNEGSKA (reference sequence). The CDR3 DNA reads as TGCAGTGCTAGAGACTTGCAACTAGCGGGAGATCTTGAGCAGTTCTTC. Translated, it gives CSARDLQLAGDLEQFF.

J is TRBJ2-7 and V is TRBV7-9, with no clear D. Looked up from germline, CDR1 is SEHNR and CDR2 is FQNEAQ (reference sequence). Between the trimmed V and J ends, which lost 7 bases and 0 bases, there was a span of 10 bases. CDR3 length: 13 residues. CDR3: CASTQVYSYEQYF. The CDR3 coding sequence is TGTGCCAGCACCCAGGTTTACTCCTACGAGCAGTACTTC.

The chain combines TRBV18 with TRBJ2-7; D might be TRBD1 (6 bases). The CDR3 contains 14 residues. With 8 bases removed from V and 2 bases from J, the gap between germline ends came to 16 bases. Looked up from germline, CDR1 is KGHSH and CDR2 is LQKENI. In DNA, the CDR3 is TGTGCCAGCGCACACCGGGACAAGACCTACGAGCAGTACTTC. Translating it yields CASAHRDKTYEQYF.

The rearrangement links TRBV5-5 to TRBJ2-4; 12 bases fit TRBD1. The CDR3 extends over 15 amino acids. Trimming took 4 bases from V and 7 from J; bases not matched to a gene: 6. The germline gives CDR1 SGHKS, CDR2 YYEKEE (reference sequence). CDR3 in DNA: TGTGCCAGCAGCCCGGGACAGGGGGCGTTGAACATTCAGTACTTC. It specifies CASSPGQGALNIQYF.

This clonotype has a count of ten or more. The rearrangement uses TRBV10-3 and TRBJ2-7; D is ambiguous. CDR1 and CDR2 (germline): ENHRY, SYGVKD. Trimming shortened V by 5 bases and J by 0 bases, and 17 bases separated the two germline ends. There are 16 residues in the CDR3. The chain's CDR3 is CAISTVDESSSYEQYF. The CDR3 DNA sequence: TGTGCCATCAGTACGGTTGATGAATCAAGCTCCTACGAGCAGTACTTC.

There are a few counts of this clonotype. This chain uses TRBV20-1 with TRBJ1-1; tentative D call: TRBD1 (5 bases). Trimming removed 8 bases from V and 10 bases from J, with 11 bases in between. The germline V gene encodes CDR1 DFQATT and CDR2 SNEGSKA (reference sequence). The CDR3 is 9 amino acids. The CDR3, as DNA: TGCAGTTCCGGGACCGGAGCTTTCTTT. Its translation: CSSGTGAFF.

The chain joins TRBV27 to TRBJ2-7; no firm D call. The V gene's germline CDR1 is MNHEY and CDR2 SMNVEV (reference sequence). This CDR3 has 11 residues. Trimming cost V 8 bases and J 4 bases, with 9 bases left between them. CDR3 amino acids: CASGPEYEQYF. CDR3 coding DNA: TGTGCCAGCGGCCCCGAGTACGAGCAGTACTTC.

This clonotype was found a few times. The V and J genes are TRBV4-3 and TRBJ2-7; D could derive from TRBD1 or TRBD2 (5 bases each). The V end lost 4 bases, the J end lost 2 bases, and 9 bases lay between the germline ends. Germline V lookup: CDR1 LGHNA, CDR2 YSLEER. The CDR3 totals 13 residues. CDR3 DNA: TGCGCCAGCAGCCGGGGGATTACCTACGAGCAGTACTTC. Encoded protein: CASSRGITYEQYF.

This clonotype was observed many times. V is TRBV5-1 and J is TRBJ2-3; D not certain. This CDR3 contains 16 residues. The germline V gene encodes CDR1 SGHRS and CDR2 YFSETQ. The V and J ends lost 3 bases and 1 base respectively, with 15 bases between them. This chain's CDR3 is CASSSSPTTGTDTQYF. CDR3 in DNA: TGCGCCAGCAGCTCCTCGCCTACCACCGGCACAGATACGCAGTATTTT. Variable domain in full (rest from reference TRBV5-1 and TRBJ2-3): KAGVTQTPRYLIKTRGQQVTLSCSPISGHRSVSWYQQTPGQGLQFLFEYFSETQRNKGNFPGRFSGRQFSNSRSEMNVSTLELGDSALYLCASSSSPTTGTDTQYFGPGTRLTVL.